The entry below describes one TCR beta chain. The target antigen is unknown. These data belong to a study of monozygotic twins with inflammatory bowel disease. This CDR3 comprises 15 residues. Per the germline V gene, CDR1 is MNHEY and CDR2 is SVGEGT. TCRdb re-called the 5' RACE reads; one entry per CDR3 protein, DNA not given. Its table records 300,000 to 350,000 distinct CDR3 sequences. Points from the study as a whole: Twin pairs that were concordant did not differ from discordant pairs in repertoire similarity, possibly from limited power. IBD patients had lower TCRbeta diversity (inverse Simpson) than healthy co-twins. A single strong clonotype or signal linked to IBD was not supported.

The clonotype comes from a human donor with ulcerative colitis or Crohn's disease, or a healthy co-twin of an affected twin (not recorded which). The chain links TRBV6-2 or TRBV6-3 to TRBJ2-7; TCRdb proposes TRBD1, but this gene call is untestable without DNA. Sample: blood. Here the CDR3 reads CASSPYGQGFVEQYF.